Included here is one T cell receptor (beta chain) sequence, with context. Its antigen is unidentified. This CDR3 comprises 14 residues. Germline V gives CDR1 SGHRS, CDR2 YFSETQ. The V and J ends lost 4 bases and 0 bases respectively, with 8 bases between them. The data were obtained in a study of radiotherapy plus CTLA-4 blockade in lung cancer. Study background: Disease control was seen in about 30% of patients, objective responses in 15% to 20%. Findings and limits, study-wide: Some TCR clones had been derived from tumors. These clones expanded in peripheral blood after radiotherapy plus ipilimumab.

TCRdb's table, derived via immunoSEQ multiplex PCR, lists solely in-frame clones and lacks some. The sample consists of about 44,000 clones, 60% to 80% of them appearing once. The sequencing here drew on peripheral blood, taken from a patient treated with radiotherapy plus ipilimumab. The chain links TRBV5-1 to TRBJ2-4, with D maybe TRBD2 (6 bases). The TCR was taken from a human donor with non-small cell lung cancer whose response to radiotherapy plus ipilimumab could not be evaluated. The CDR3 protein is CASSEGLAKNIQYF. In nucleotides, the CDR3 is TGCGCCAGCAGCGAGGGACTAGCCAAAAACATTCAGTACTTC. The full variable domain, with the rest looked up from reference TRBV5-1 and TRBJ2-4, is KAGVTQTPRYLIKTRGQQVTLSCSPISGHRSVSWYQQTPGQGLQFLFEYFSETQRNKGNFPGRFSGRQFSNSRSEMNVSTLELGDSALYLCASSEGLAKNIQYFGAGTRLSVL.